This is a list of T cell receptor beta chains from one sample in a study of T-cell memory formation after mild COVID-19. TCRdb fed the 5' RACE reads into MiXCR, producing one record per CDR3 protein. Of 350,000 to 500,000 distinct CDR3 sequences listed, roughly a quarter are singletons. Sequencing used PBMCs or a T cell subset sorted from them (not recorded which). These receptors came from an adult woman who had mild COVID-19 (a few samples of this study predate the infection). Cell type and time point are not known. Each CDR3 is given with its conserved first and last residue. The D gene is left open where the match is weak. Part of the rows lack a size; the others show once, few, many or a class for expanded clones.

D: .; J: TRBJ2-1; size: few; V: TRBV29-1; DNA: TGCAGCGTAGGGTCTAGCCTAAAAGGACCGCCGGGCAATGAGCAGTTCTTC; CDR3: CSVGSSLKGPPGNEQFF
D: .; J: TRBJ2-1; size: few; V: TRBV18; DNA: TGTGCCAGCTCACCGGTTGCTGCGGTTAACGAGCAGTTCTTC; CDR3: CASSPVAAVNEQFF
D: .; J: TRBJ2-1; size: .; V: TRBV7-8; DNA: TGTGCCAGCAGCCACCGTGGTTACAATGAGCAGTTCTTC; CDR3: CASSHRGYNEQFF
D: TRBD1; J: TRBJ1-2; size: .; V: TRBV12-3/TRBV12-4; DNA: TGTGCCAGCAGCCGACAGGGGACGATTGATGGCTACACCTTC; CDR3: CASSRQGTIDGYTF
D: .; J: TRBJ2-5; size: .; V: TRBV6-5; DNA: TGTGCCAGCAGTTACTCGATGCCCGCGGAGACCCAGTACTTC; CDR3: CASSYSMPAETQYF
D: TRBD2; J: TRBJ2-6; size: .; V: TRBV9; DNA: TGTGCCAGCAATACACCGGGACTAGCGGGGGTCGGGGCCAACGTCCTGACTTTC; CDR3: CASNTPGLAGVGANVLTF
D: .; J: TRBJ2-5; size: few; V: TRBV10-3; DNA: TGTGCCATCAGTGAGTCGACGGCGCAAGAGACCCAGTACTTC; CDR3: CAISESTAQETQYF
D: .; J: TRBJ1-1; size: .; V: TRBV20-1; DNA: TGCAGTGCTAGAGATCGCGTTGCGGGTTCGGCGAGATGGGCTTTCTTT; CDR3: CSARDRVAGSARWAFF
D: TRBD1; J: TRBJ2-5; size: .; V: TRBV28; DNA: TGTGCCAGCAGCATAATTGACAGGGACCTTGAGACCCAGTACTTC; CDR3: CASSIIDRDLETQYF
D: .; J: TRBJ1-1; size: few; V: TRBV12-3/TRBV12-4; DNA: TGTGCCAGCAGTTTATTGGGGGCTGGCGCTGAAGCTTTCTTT; CDR3: CASSLLGAGAEAFF
D: .; J: TRBJ2-1; size: few; V: TRBV11-2; DNA: TGTGCCAGCAGCTTAGCAGGACTTGAGCAGTTCTTC; CDR3: CASSLAGLEQFF
D: TRBD2; J: TRBJ2-4; size: few; V: TRBV12-3/TRBV12-4; DNA: TGTGCCAGCAGCCCTTTGGGGATCCTCGTAGCGGGAGAGGAAAACATTCAGTACTTC; CDR3: CASSPLGILVAGEENIQYF
D: TRBD1; J: TRBJ1-1; size: once; V: TRBV7-9; DNA: TGTGCCAGAAGCTCCCAGGGGGCGTTCACTGAAGCTTTCTTT; CDR3: CARSSQGAFTEAFF
D: .; J: TRBJ2-1; size: few; V: TRBV12-3/TRBV12-4; DNA: TGTGCCAGCAGACCCGCTGCCCGGGTAGGCAATGAGCAGTTCTTC; CDR3: CASRPAARVGNEQFF
D: TRBD1; J: TRBJ2-3; size: .; V: TRBV29-1; DNA: TGCAGCGTTAGGACAGGGCGTAACACAGATACGCAGTATTTT; CDR3: CSVRTGRNTDTQYF
D: .; J: TRBJ2-3; size: .; V: TRBV5-1; DNA: TGCGCCAGCAGCTTGGAGGGCAGGGTGACAGATACGCAGTATTTT; CDR3: CASSLEGRVTDTQYF
D: .; J: TRBJ2-7; size: few; V: TRBV5-1; DNA: TGCGCCAGCAGCTTGGCGGGACTTCCCTCCTACGAGCAGTACTTC; CDR3: CASSLAGLPSYEQYF
D: .; J: TRBJ2-7; size: .; V: TRBV21-1; DNA: TGTGCCAGCACCCGGACAGGGCCCTCCTACGAGCAGTACTTC; CDR3: CASTRTGPSYEQYF
D: .; J: TRBJ2-1; size: .; V: TRBV3-1; DNA: TGTGCCAGCAGCCAAGATTTAAGTGGAAATGAGCAGTTCTTC; CDR3: CASSQDLSGNEQFF
D: TRBD2; J: TRBJ2-4; size: few; V: TRBV12-3/TRBV12-4; DNA: TGTGCCAGCAGTCTACCGGGACTAGCGACAAACATTCAGTACTTC; CDR3: CASSLPGLATNIQYF
D: TRBD1; J: TRBJ1-1; size: many; V: TRBV7-9; DNA: TGTGCCAGCAGCACCACAGGGGGTGCTTTCTTT; CDR3: CASSTTGGAFF
D: .; J: TRBJ2-1; size: .; V: TRBV18; DNA: TGTGCCAGCTCACACGATGCAAACAATGAGCAGTTCTTC; CDR3: CASSHDANNEQFF
D: .; J: TRBJ2-3; size: .; V: TRBV10-2; DNA: TGCGCCAGCGGAATCCAGACGCGGCAGCAGACTATCACAGATACGCAGTATTTT; CDR3: CASGIQTRQQTITDTQYF
D: TRBD1; J: TRBJ2-4; size: few; V: TRBV5-4; DNA: TGTGCCAGCAGCTTATCCCCCGGGACAGCGCACAAAAACATTCAGTACTTC; CDR3: CASSLSPGTAHKNIQYF
D: .; J: TRBJ2-5; size: .; V: TRBV24-1; DNA: TGTGCCACCAGTGATTTGAAAGAAGAGACCCAGTACTTC; CDR3: CATSDLKEETQYF
D: .; J: TRBJ1-1; size: few; V: TRBV6-5; DNA: TGTGCCAGCAGTTACTCGGCGACAGCGAACACTGAAGCTTTCTTT; CDR3: CASSYSATANTEAFF
D: .; J: TRBJ2-2; size: few; V: TRBV5-1; DNA: TGCGCCAGCAGCCCCACAGTATCGAACACCGGGGAGCTGTTTTTT; CDR3: CASSPTVSNTGELFF
D: .; J: TRBJ1-6; size: few; V: TRBV6-4; DNA: TGTGCCAGCAGTGACGTACAGGGAAGGGGTTCACCCCTCCACTTT; CDR3: CASSDVQGRGSPLHF
D: TRBD1; J: TRBJ1-2; size: .; V: TRBV5-1; DNA: TGCGCCAGCATAAGTGGGAGGGACAGGAGCTACACCTTC; CDR3: CASISGRDRSYTF
D: .; J: TRBJ2-1; size: few; V: TRBV7-2; DNA: TGTGCCAGCAGCTCGGCAGGGTATGAGCAGTTCTTC; CDR3: CASSSAGYEQFF
D: .; J: TRBJ2-7; size: few; V: TRBV19; DNA: TGTGCCAGTAGGGCCCGGGTGGACTACGAGCAGTACTTC; CDR3: CASRARVDYEQYF
D: .; J: TRBJ2-1; size: many; V: TRBV12-3/TRBV12-4; DNA: TGTGCCAGCAGTTCCCTCAGGGCGGGAAACAATGAGCAGTTCTTC; CDR3: CASSSLRAGNNEQFF
D: TRBD1; J: TRBJ1-2; size: .; V: TRBV20-1; DNA: TGCAGTGCTAGAGGGACAGGGTCGTCTAACTATGGCTACACCTTC; CDR3: CSARGTGSSNYGYTF
D: .; J: TRBJ2-3; size: .; V: TRBV28; DNA: TGTGCCAGCAAAGACAGCAGCACAGATACGCAGTATTTT; CDR3: CASKDSSTDTQYF
D: TRBD2; J: TRBJ2-1; size: .; V: TRBV29-1; DNA: TGCAGCCCGGGACTAGCGGATACCAATGAGCAGTTCTTC; CDR3: CSPGLADTNEQFF
D: .; J: TRBJ1-2; size: .; V: TRBV9; DNA: TGTGCCAGCAGACAGGACTACTATGGCTACACCTTC; CDR3: CASRQDYYGYTF
D: .; J: TRBJ1-1; size: few; V: TRBV7-9; DNA: TGTGCCAGCAGCTTAAACAGGGAAGGCACTGAAGCTTTCTTT; CDR3: CASSLNREGTEAFF
D: TRBD2; J: TRBJ2-1; size: few; V: TRBV5-1; DNA: TGCGCCAGCAGAATTGGTACTAGCGGGAGCGGAGAGCAGTTCTTC; CDR3: CASRIGTSGSGEQFF
D: TRBD2; J: TRBJ2-7; size: .; V: TRBV29-1; DNA: TGCAGCGTTCGACTAGCGGGAGGAATCCTTGAGACCTACGAGCAGTACTTC; CDR3: CSVRLAGGILETYEQYF
D: TRBD2; J: TRBJ2-7; size: many; V: TRBV29-1; DNA: TGCAGCGTTGAAGGGGAGGGGTTAGGCTACGAGCAGTACTTC; CDR3: CSVEGEGLGYEQYF